These T cell receptor beta chains were read from a single sample in a study of T-cell memory formation after mild COVID-19. TCRdb used MiXCR to reprocess the 5' RACE reads, holding one entry per CDR3 protein. The profile covers fewer than 700,000 distinct CDR3 sequences, with roughly 20% appearing a single time and roughly 9.1% taken by the ten largest. The sample taken for sequencing was PBMCs or a T cell subset sorted from them (not recorded which). These receptors were taken from an adult woman who had mild COVID-19 (a few samples of this study predate the infection). Cell type and time point are not known. CDR3s include the opening cysteine and the closing phenylalanine or tryptophan. A D gene is named only where the DNA matches it firmly. Clone size is given for some rows only: seen once, a few or many times, or a class if the clone is expanded.

>-|TRBV18|-|TRBJ1-2
TGTGCCAGCTCAAGGCAAGACTCCTATGGCTACACCTTC
CASSRQDSYGYTF
>-|TRBV7-2|-|TRBJ1-2
TGTGCCAGCAGCTTAGCGCTTACAAACTATGGCTACACCTTC
CASSLALTNYGYTF
>-|TRBV5-1|few|TRBJ2-3
TGCGCCAGCAGCTTGGAACTGGGGGCGGTGGATACGCAGTATTTT
CASSLELGAVDTQYF
>TRBD1|TRBV5-1|-|TRBJ2-7
TGCGCCAGCAGCTTGGTCGGCGGGACAGGGAATTACGAGCAGTACTTC
CASSLVGGTGNYEQYF
>-|TRBV20-1|-|TRBJ2-7
TGCAGTGCTAGAGTGGGGGGGGCCAACTACGAGCAGTACTTC
CSARVGGANYEQYF
>-|TRBV30|few|TRBJ2-1
TGTGCCTGGAGTACCCAACGGCGGCTACTCTACAATGAGCAGTTCTTC
CAWSTQRRLLYNEQFF
>-|TRBV12-3/TRBV12-4|-|TRBJ1-3
TGTGCCAGCAGTTTCCCGGGCTCTGGAAACACCATATATTTT
CASSFPGSGNTIYF
>TRBD1|TRBV9|few|TRBJ1-2
TGTGCCAGCAGCCCCTACCGACAGGGGGCTCGCGGCTACACCTTC
CASSPYRQGARGYTF
>-|TRBV6-1|-|TRBJ2-5
TGTGCCAGCAGCCCGGGTTACAGTTTAGAGACCCAGTACTTC
CASSPGYSLETQYF
>-|TRBV7-9|few|TRBJ2-7
TGTGCCAGCAGCTTAGAAGAGACACATTACGAGCAGTACTTC
CASSLEETHYEQYF
>TRBD2|TRBV7-2|-|TRBJ2-5
TGTGCCAGCAGCCGAGGACTAGCGGGAATCCAAGAGACCCAGTACTTC
CASSRGLAGIQETQYF
>TRBD2|TRBV20-1|-|TRBJ2-2
TGCAGTGCTAGAGATGGAGCGGGAGCCCCCCCCGGGGAGCTGTTTTTT
CSARDGAGAPPGELFF
>-|TRBV11-2|-|TRBJ1-4
TGTGCCAGCAGCCCGGGGAGGACCGGGAAACTGTTTTTT
CASSPGRTGKLFF
>-|TRBV6-1|few|TRBJ2-3
TGTGCCAGCAGTGGGCCCCCCGGAGATAGGTGGTCAGATACGCAGTATTTT
CASSGPPGDRWSDTQYF
>TRBD1|TRBV7-6|few|TRBJ2-1
TGTGCCAGCAGCTTAGGGTACAGGGGCTCCTACAATGAGCAGTTCTTC
CASSLGYRGSYNEQFF
>-|TRBV6-2/TRBV6-3|-|TRBJ2-1
TGTGCCAGCAGTCAACGGCACTGGGAGCAGTTCTTC
CASSQRHWEQFF
>TRBD2|TRBV12-3/TRBV12-4|few|TRBJ2-7
TGTGCCAGCAGTTCAGCGGGACCCCCCTACGAGCAGTACTTC
CASSSAGPPYEQYF
>TRBD2|TRBV5-1|-|TRBJ2-5
TGCGCCAGCAGCTTGGCCGGACTAGCGGGGGTAGATCAAGAGACCCAGTACTTC
CASSLAGLAGVDQETQYF
>-|TRBV6-4|-|TRBJ2-3
TGTGCCAGCAGTGACATGCAGGGCACAGATACGCAGTATTTT
CASSDMQGTDTQYF
>TRBD2|TRBV7-9|-|TRBJ2-1
TGTGCCAGCAGCCAAGCGGGGGTACACTCCTACAATGAGCAGTTCTTC
CASSQAGVHSYNEQFF
>-|TRBV5-1|-|TRBJ1-1
TGCGCCAGCAGCTTGGAGCAGGCTTACACTGAAGCTTTCTTT
CASSLEQAYTEAFF
>-|TRBV27|-|TRBJ2-7
TGTGCCAGCTCGGACAGCTGGGGTGGCACCTACGAGCAGTACTTC
CASSDSWGGTYEQYF
>-|TRBV11-3|-|TRBJ2-7
TGTGCCAGCAGCTTAGAAATTATCTACGAGCAGTACTTC
CASSLEIIYEQYF
>-|TRBV9|-|TRBJ2-3
TGTGCCAGCAGCTCGCGTCCGGGGGTTGCAGATACGCAGTATTTT
CASSSRPGVADTQYF
>-|TRBV7-9|-|TRBJ2-2
TGTGCCAGCAGCCCCGGGGAGCTGTTTTTT
CASSPGELFF
>-|TRBV7-2|few|TRBJ2-5
TGTGCCAGCAGCCCGAAAAAGCAAGTCCGACTCGGAGAGACCCAGTACTTC
CASSPKKQVRLGETQYF
>TRBD2|TRBV20-1|-|TRBJ2-1
TGCAGTGCTAGTGCCCTTGCGGGAGAGTCCTACAATGAGCAGTTCTTC
CSASALAGESYNEQFF
>-|TRBV13|many|TRBJ1-1
TGTGCCAGCAGCTTAGGCTGGGTAGGGTGGAACACTGAAGCTTTCTTT
CASSLGWVGWNTEAFF
>-|TRBV5-6|few|TRBJ2-7
TGTGCCAGCAGCCTAAACCAGGGTTCCGAGCAGTACTTC
CASSLNQGSEQYF
>TRBD1|TRBV15|few|TRBJ2-3
TGTGCCACCAGCAGAGCGAGGGGACAGGGAGATACGCAGTATTTT
CATSRARGQGDTQYF
>-|TRBV7-6|few|TRBJ1-4
TGTGCCAGCAGCCCGACAGGTGGGAATGAAAAACTGTTTTTT
CASSPTGGNEKLFF
>-|TRBV3-1|-|TRBJ1-2
TGTGCCAGCAGCCCCACTGAAGGATCTGGCTACACCTTC
CASSPTEGSGYTF
>-|TRBV6-6|-|TRBJ2-1
TGTGCCAGCAGTTACTCGGACCCAGTCGGTGAGCAGTTCTTC
CASSYSDPVGEQFF
>-|TRBV5-1|-|TRBJ2-7
TGCGCCAGCAGCCCCCTTCTCGGGATGTACGAGCAGTACTTC
CASSPLLGMYEQYF
>TRBD1|TRBV20-1|few|TRBJ2-7
TGCAGTGCTAGAGGGGGACAGGGGATGAGCTCCTACGAGCAGTACTTC
CSARGGQGMSSYEQYF
>-|TRBV29-1|-|TRBJ2-5
TGCAGCGTTGAAAGGGATGTCCAAGAGACCCAGTACTTC
CSVERDVQETQYF
>-|TRBV12-3/TRBV12-4|many|TRBJ1-1
TGTGCCAGCAGTCCCAGGGAAAACACTGAAGCTTTCTTT
CASSPRENTEAFF
>-|TRBV6-2/TRBV6-3|-|TRBJ2-7
TGTGCCAGCAGTTACTCCGGCAGACGCGGCTCCTACGAGCAGTACTTC
CASSYSGRRGSYEQYF
>TRBD1|TRBV19|few|TRBJ2-2
TGTGCCAGTTCTTTTTTGGACAGGGGGACCACCGGGGAGCTGTTTTTT
CASSFLDRGTTGELFF
>TRBD2|TRBV10-3|-|TRBJ2-7
TGTGCCATCAGTGAGGGACTAGCGGGATACGAGCAGTACTTC
CAISEGLAGYEQYF
>-|TRBV6-1|few|TRBJ2-5
TGTGCCAGCAGTGAGGCAGGGGGGGCGGAGACCCAGTACTTC
CASSEAGGAETQYF
>TRBD1|TRBV12-3/TRBV12-4|-|TRBJ2-1
TGTGCCAGCAGGTTAGTGGGACAGAGATACAATGAGCAGTTCTTC
CASRLVGQRYNEQFF
>-|TRBV19|once|TRBJ2-7
TGTGCCAGTAGTAAAACTGCGGGGTACGAGCAGTACTTC
CASSKTAGYEQYF
>-|TRBV25-1|few|TRBJ2-2
TGTGCCAGCAGCCTGAACAAAGCGAACACCGGGGAGCTGTTTTTT
CASSLNKANTGELFF
>TRBD1|TRBV24-1|few|TRBJ2-7
TGTGCCACCAGTGACCGGACAGGGCGAGGCTACGAGCAGTACTTC
CATSDRTGRGYEQYF
>TRBD2|TRBV5-4|-|TRBJ2-1
TGTGCCAGCAGTCGACCTCTAGCGGACAATGAGCAGTTCTTC
CASSRPLADNEQFF
>TRBD2|TRBV19|-|TRBJ2-3
TGTGCCAGTAGTCAGTTAGCGGGGGCTAGCACAGATACGCAGTATTTT
CASSQLAGASTDTQYF
>TRBD1|TRBV6-2/TRBV6-3|few|TRBJ1-5
TGTGCCAGCAGTCGACAGGGGTATAGCAATCAGCCCCAGCATTTT
CASSRQGYSNQPQHF
>-|TRBV7-9|few|TRBJ1-2
TGTGCCAGCAGCTTAGATCTACGTGGCTACACCTTC
CASSLDLRGYTF
>-|TRBV5-6|-|TRBJ2-1
TGTGCCAGCAGCCCGGGACTCCCGAGGCAGTTCTTC
CASSPGLPRQFF
>TRBD1|TRBV12-3/TRBV12-4|-|TRBJ2-7
TGTGCCAGCAGGCCTACAGGGGATGAGCAGTACTTC
CASRPTGDEQYF